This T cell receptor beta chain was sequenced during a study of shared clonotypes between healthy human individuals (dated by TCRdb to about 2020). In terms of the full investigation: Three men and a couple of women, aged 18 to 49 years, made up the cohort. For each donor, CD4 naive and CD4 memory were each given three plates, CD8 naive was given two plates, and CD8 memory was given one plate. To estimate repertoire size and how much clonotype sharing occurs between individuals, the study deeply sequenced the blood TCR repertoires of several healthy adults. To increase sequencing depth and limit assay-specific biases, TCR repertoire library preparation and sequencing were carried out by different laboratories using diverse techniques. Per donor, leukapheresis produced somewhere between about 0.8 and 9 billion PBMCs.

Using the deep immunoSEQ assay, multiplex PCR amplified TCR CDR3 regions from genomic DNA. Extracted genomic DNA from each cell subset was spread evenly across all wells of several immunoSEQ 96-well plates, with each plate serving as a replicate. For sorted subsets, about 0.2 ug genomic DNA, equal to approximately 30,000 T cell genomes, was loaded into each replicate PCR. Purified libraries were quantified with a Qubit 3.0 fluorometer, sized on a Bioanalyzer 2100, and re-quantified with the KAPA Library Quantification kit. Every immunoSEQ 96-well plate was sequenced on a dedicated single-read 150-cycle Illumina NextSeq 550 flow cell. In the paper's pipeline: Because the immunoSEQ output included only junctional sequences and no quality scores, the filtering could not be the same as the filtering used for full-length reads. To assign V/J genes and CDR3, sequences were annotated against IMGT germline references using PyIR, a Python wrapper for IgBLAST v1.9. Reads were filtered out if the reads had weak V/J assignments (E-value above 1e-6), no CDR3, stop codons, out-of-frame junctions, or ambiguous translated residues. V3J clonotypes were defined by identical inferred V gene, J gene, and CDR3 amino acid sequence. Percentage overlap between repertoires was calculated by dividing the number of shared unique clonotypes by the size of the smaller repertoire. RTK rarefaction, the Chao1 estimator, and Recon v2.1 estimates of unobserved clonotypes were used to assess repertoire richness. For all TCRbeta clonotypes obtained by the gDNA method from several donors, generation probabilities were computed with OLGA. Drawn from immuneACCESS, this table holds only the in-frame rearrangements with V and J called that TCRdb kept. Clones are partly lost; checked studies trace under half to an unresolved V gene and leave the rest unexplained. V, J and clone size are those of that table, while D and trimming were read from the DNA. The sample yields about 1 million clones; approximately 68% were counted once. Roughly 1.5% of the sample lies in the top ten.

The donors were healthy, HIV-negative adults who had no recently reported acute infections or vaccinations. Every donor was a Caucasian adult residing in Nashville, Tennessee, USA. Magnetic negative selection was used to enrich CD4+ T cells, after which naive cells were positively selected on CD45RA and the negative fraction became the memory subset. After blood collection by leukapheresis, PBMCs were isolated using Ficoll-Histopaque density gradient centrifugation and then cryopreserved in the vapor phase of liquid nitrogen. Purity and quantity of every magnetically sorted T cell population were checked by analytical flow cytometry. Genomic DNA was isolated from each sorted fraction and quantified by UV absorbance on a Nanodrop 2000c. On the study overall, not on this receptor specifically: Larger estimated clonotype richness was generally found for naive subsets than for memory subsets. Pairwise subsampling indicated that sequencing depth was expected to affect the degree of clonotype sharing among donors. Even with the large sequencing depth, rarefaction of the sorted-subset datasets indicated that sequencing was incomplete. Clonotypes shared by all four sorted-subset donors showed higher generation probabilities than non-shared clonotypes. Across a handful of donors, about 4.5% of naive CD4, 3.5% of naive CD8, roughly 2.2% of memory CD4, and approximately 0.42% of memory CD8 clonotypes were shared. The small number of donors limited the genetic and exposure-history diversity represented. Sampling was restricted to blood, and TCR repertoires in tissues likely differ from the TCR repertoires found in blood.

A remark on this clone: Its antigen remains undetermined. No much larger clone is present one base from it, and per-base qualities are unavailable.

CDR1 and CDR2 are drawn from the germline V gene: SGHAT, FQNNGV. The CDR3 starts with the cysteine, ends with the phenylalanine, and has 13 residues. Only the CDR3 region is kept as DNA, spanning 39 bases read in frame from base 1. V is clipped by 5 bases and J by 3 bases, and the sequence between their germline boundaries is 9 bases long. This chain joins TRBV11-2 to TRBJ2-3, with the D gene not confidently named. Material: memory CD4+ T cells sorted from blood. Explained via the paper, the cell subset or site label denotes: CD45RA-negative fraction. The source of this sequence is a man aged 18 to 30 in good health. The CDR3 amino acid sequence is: CASSAGWTDTQYF. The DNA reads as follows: TGTGCCAGCAGCGCCGGGTGGACAGATACGCAGTATTTT.